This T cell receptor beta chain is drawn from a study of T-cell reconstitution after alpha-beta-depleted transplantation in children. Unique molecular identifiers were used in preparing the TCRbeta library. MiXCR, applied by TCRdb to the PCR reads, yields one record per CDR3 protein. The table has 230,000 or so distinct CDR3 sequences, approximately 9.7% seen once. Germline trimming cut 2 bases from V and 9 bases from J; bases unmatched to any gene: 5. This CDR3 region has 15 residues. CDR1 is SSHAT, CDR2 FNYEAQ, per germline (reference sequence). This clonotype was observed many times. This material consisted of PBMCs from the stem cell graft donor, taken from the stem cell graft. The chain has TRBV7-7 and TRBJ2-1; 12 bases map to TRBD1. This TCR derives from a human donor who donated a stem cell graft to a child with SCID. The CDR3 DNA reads TGTGCCAGCAGCTTAAGGGACAGGGGGCAGTCTGAGCAGTTCTTC. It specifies CASSLRDRGQSEQFF.